These 27 T cell receptor beta chains originate from one sample sequenced in a study of T cells after yellow fever vaccination (dated by TCRdb to the late 2010s). The treatment or condition label on this specimen signifies: live attenuated yellow fever vaccine strain. The library was obtained by 5' RACE. The sample was run on an Illumina HiSeq 2500. TCRdb reprocessing: public reads trimmed at Q25 with fastp, clones called with MiXCR, in-frame beta chains kept. Each entry merges the rows of one CDR3 protein and shows their most common DNA and genes. The table for this sample lists 450,000 to 550,000 distinct CDR3 sequences; 15% to 20% of them were counted only once. About 13% of the sample comes from the top ten. The sequenced sample was PBMCs, obtained 15 days after the yellow fever booster vaccination. The receptor set was obtained from a young man who received the YFV17D yellow fever vaccine.

The chain couples TRBV20-1 to TRBJ2-1, with TRBD2 matching over 9 bases. V lost 1 base, J lost 1 base, and 5 bases stayed unmatched. The germline gives CDR1 DFQATT, CDR2 SNEGSKA (reference sequence). This CDR3 contains 16 residues. The CDR3 is CSARVWAGGSYNEQFF. DNA of the CDR3: TGCAGTGCTAGAGTATGGGCGGGAGGGTCCTACAATGAGCAGTTCTTC.

The V call is TRBV18, the J call TRBJ2-1; 10 bases are shared with TRBD2. The CDR3 contains 15 residues. V dropped 3 bases and J dropped 7; count of bases not matched to a gene: 6. Germline values: CDR1 KGHSH, CDR2 LQKENI. CDR3 sequence (DNA): TGTGCCAGCTCACCTCTAGCGGGAGATGGGAATGAGCAGTTCTTC. Amino acids: CASSPLAGDGNEQFF.

This clonotype was counted between two and nine times. J is TRBJ2-1 and V is TRBV20-1; D call uncertain. The ends were cut back, 3 bases at V and 1 base at J, with 7 bases in the middle. Germline V gene sequence: CDR1 DFQATT, CDR2 SNEGSKA (reference sequence). The CDR3 is 13 residues long. The CDR3 loop is CSASWKSYNEQFF. DNA of the CDR3: TGCAGTGCTAGTTGGAAGTCCTACAATGAGCAGTTCTTC.

This clonotype was recorded many times. The rearrangement joins TRBV29-1 to TRBJ2-5; D is perhaps TRBD1 (5 bases). This CDR3 is built from 12 residues. Germline CDR1 SQVTM, CDR2 ANQGSEA. With 7 bases removed from V and 5 bases from J, the gap between germline ends came to 14 bases. The CDR3 DNA sequence: TGCAGCGCATTCGACAGCTGGGAGACCCAGTACTTC. This codes for CSAFDSWETQYF.

This chain joins TRBV7-8 and TRBJ2-5; D remains ambiguous. V lost 4 bases, J lost 5 bases, and 14 bases lay in between. Germline assignment: CDR1 SGHVS and CDR2 FQNEAQ. CDR3 size: 14 residues. CDR3 bases: TGTGCCAGCAGCTATAGGAAGGAGACGGAGACCCAGTACTTC. As protein: CASSYRKETETQYF.

V is TRBV10-3 and J is TRBJ2-1; unclear D gene. Between the trimmed V and J ends, which lost 6 bases and 1 base, there was a span of 13 bases. The CDR3 totals 15 residues. Germline CDR1 reads ENHRY; CDR2 reads SYGVKD. The CDR3 DNA follows: TGTGCCATCAGCGGATTTGGAGTTTCCTACAATGAGCAGTTCTTC. Its translation: CAISGFGVSYNEQFF.

V is TRBV7-2 and J is TRBJ2-5, with D perhaps given as TRBD1 or TRBD2 (5 bases each). The germline CDR1 and CDR2 sequences are SGHTA and FQGNSA. The CDR3 runs to 13 residues. Trimming stripped 2 bases from V and 4 bases from J, with 8 bases between. DNA for the CDR3: TGTGCCAGCAGCTTATCAGGGAGAGAGACCCAGTACTTC. Translating gives CASSLSGRETQYF.

As DNA, the CDR3 is TGTGCCAGCAGCTTAGTCCAGGCCCAAGAGACCCAGTACTTC. Protein product: CASSLVQAQETQYF. The chain uses TRBV7-9 and TRBJ2-5; D is undetermined. The length of the CDR3 is 14 residues. Germline-derived CDR1 and CDR2 are SEHNR and FQNEAQ (reference sequence). Trimming left V 1 base short and J 1 base short, with 7 bases between. Using reference TRBV7-9 and TRBJ2-5 for the parts outside the CDR3, the full variable domain is DTGVSQNPRHKITKRGQNVTFRCDPISEHNRLYWYRQTLGQGPEFLTYFQNEAQLEKSRLLSDRFSAERPKGSFSTLEIQRTEQGDSAMYLCASSLVQAQETQYFGPGTRLLVL.

This clonotype was recorded a few times. The V and J genes are TRBV29-1 and TRBJ2-3, with D hard to call. Germline loops: CDR1 SQVTM, CDR2 ANQGSEA. V lost 2 bases and J 2 bases, leaving 5 bases between the germline ends. The CDR3 spans 12 residues. For the CDR3, the DNA is TGCAGCGTTGAACTAGACACAGATACGCAGTATTTT. Its translation is CSVELDTDTQYF.

The genes are TRBV28 and TRBJ2-2; a possible D gene is TRBD1 (6 bases). Germline V gene data show CDR1 as MDHEN and CDR2 as SYDVKM. The V and J ends lost 1 base and 1 base respectively, with 10 bases between them. This CDR3 is 16 amino acids long. As DNA, the CDR3 is TGTGCCAGCAGTTTATCAACAGGGAAGAACACCGGGGAGCTGTTTTTT. It yields the protein CASSLSTGKNTGELFF.

This clonotype was recorded a few times. This rearrangement joins TRBV12-3 or TRBV12-4 to TRBJ2-3; no reliable D call. Deletions cut 5 bases from V and 8 bases from J, with 8 bases between. The CDR3 is made up of 11 amino acids. Here the CDR3 reads CASSLEFTQYF. The CDR3 region has the DNA TGTGCCAGCAGTCTAGAGTTTACGCAGTATTTT.

V usage is TRBV18 and J usage is TRBJ2-5; 12 bases are a match to TRBD1. Per germline, CDR1 KGHSH and CDR2 LQKENI. The CDR3 is 19 residues long. V lost 0 bases to trimming and J lost 1 base; unmatched junction nucleotides: 9. The CDR3 DNA follows: TGTGCCAGCTCACCACCGAAGGGACAGGGGGCCGGAACCCAAGAGACCCAGTACTTC. It specifies CASSPPKGQGAGTQETQYF.

In its sample, this clonotype was seen a few times. This chain uses TRBV7-2 with TRBJ2-3, with D possibly matching TRBD1 (6 bases). Germline V gene data show CDR1 as SGHTA and CDR2 as FQGNSA. The CDR3 consists of 14 residues. V was pared by 5 bases and J by 5 bases, with 14 bases between. The CDR3 sequence is CASSPTGWIDTQYF. In nucleotides, the CDR3 is TGTGCCAGCAGCCCCACAGGGTGGATAGATACGCAGTATTTT.

This clonotype was recorded a few times. The chain links TRBV9 to TRBJ2-2, with 7 bases fitting TRBD1. CDR1 SGDLS and CDR2 YYNGEE come from the germline V gene. V lost 3 bases and J lost 7; bases outside the gene matches: 9. This CDR3 has 15 amino acids. This CDR3 is CASSGRQGPDGELFF. The CDR3 nucleotides read TGTGCCAGCAGCGGCCGACAGGGACCAGACGGGGAGCTGTTTTTT.

V usage is TRBV6-5 and J usage is TRBJ2-6; no clear D gene. The V gene lost 0 bases and the J gene lost 0 bases, with 3 bases spanning the gap. CDR3 length: 15 amino acids. Per the germline V gene, CDR1 is MNHEY and CDR2 is SVGAGI. CDR3 sequence reads: CASSYSGSGANVLTF. The CDR3 nucleotides are TGTGCCAGCAGTTACTCCGGCTCTGGGGCCAACGTCCTGACTTTC.

This clonotype came up many times. The chain links TRBV7-2 to TRBJ2-3, with 9 nucleotides matching TRBD2. V gave up 5 bases and J gave up 3 bases; unmatched junction bases: 3. CDR1 is SGHTA and CDR2 is FQGNSA in the germline V gene. The CDR3 runs to 14 residues. CDR3 in amino acids: CASSPTSGTDTQYF. The CDR3 nucleotides are TGTGCCAGCAGCCCGACTAGCGGTACAGATACGCAGTATTTT.

The chain combines TRBV30 with TRBJ2-2; 8 nucleotides agree with TRBD1. The V gene end was trimmed by 6 bases and the J gene end by 0 bases; junction bases not matched to a gene: 6. CDR3 length: 15 residues. Germline CDR1 GTSNPN, CDR2 SVGIG (reference sequence). The CDR3 DNA follows: TGTGCCTGTGACAGGGGACATACGAACACCGGGGAGCTGTTTTTT. Translation gives CACDRGHTNTGELFF.

Of note for this clonotype: An end of the junction differs from the germline gene, which may be a read error. The gene calls are TRBV7-7 and TRBJ2-1, with a tentative D call TRBD2 (5 bases). The germline gives CDR1 SSHAT, CDR2 FNYEAQ (reference sequence). This CDR3 comprises 17 residues. This CDR3 is CASSPSFGLPFNNEQFF. The CDR3 DNA reads as TGTGCTAGCAGCCCTTCATTCGGACTCCCATTCAACAATGAGCAGTTCTTC.

The rearrangement joins TRBV5-1 to TRBJ2-5, with D possibly being TRBD1 (5 bases). This CDR3 contains 14 residues. Germline V lookup: CDR1 SGHRS, CDR2 YFSETQ. V lost 0 bases, J lost 4 bases, and 10 bases lay in between. The CDR3 nucleotides read TGCGCCAGCAGCTTGGAGGGGCCGAGAGAGACCCAGTACTTC. Protein: CASSLEGPRETQYF. The full variable domain, with the rest looked up from reference TRBV5-1 and TRBJ2-5, is KAGVTQTPRYLIKTRGQQVTLSCSPISGHRSVSWYQQTPGQGLQFLFEYFSETQRNKGNFPGRFSGRQFSNSRSEMNVSTLELGDSALYLCASSLEGPRETQYFGPGTRLLVL.

This clonotype has only a few counts. The V gene is TRBV20-1, the J gene TRBJ2-7, with 12 bases aligning to TRBD2. The CDR3 contains 13 residues. Germline CDR1 reads DFQATT; CDR2 reads SNEGSKA (reference sequence). The V gene end was trimmed by 5 bases and the J gene end by 3 bases; junction bases not matched to a gene: 2. CDR3 region: CSASSGGVYEQYF. Written as DNA, the CDR3 is TGCAGTGCTTCTAGCGGGGGGGTCTACGAGCAGTACTTC.

This clonotype has only one observation. The CDR3: CASSFGTGVYGYTF. The CDR3 DNA is TGTGCCAGCAGTTTCGGGACAGGGGTGTATGGCTACACCTTC. J is TRBJ1-2 and V is TRBV27; 10 bases line up with TRBD1. Losses at the gene ends were 3 bases for V and 5 bases for J; bases not matched to a gene: 3. The CDR3 runs 14 residues. CDR1 is MNHEY, CDR2 SMNVEV, per germline (reference sequence).

The gene calls are TRBV29-1 and TRBJ2-3; 7 nucleotides line up with TRBD2. Germline assignment: CDR1 SQVTM and CDR2 ANQGSEA. V shed 7 bases, J shed 2 bases, and the junction held 9 bases outside the gene matches. CDR3 length: 14 residues. CDR3 amino acids: CSEMGGRFTDTQYF. The DNA for the CDR3 is TGCAGCGAAATGGGCGGGAGATTCACAGATACGCAGTATTTT.

The chain uses TRBV10-1 and TRBJ2-1; D is perhaps TRBD1 or TRBD2 (6 bases each). Trimming took off 4 bases at V and 9 bases at J, with 16 bases between the two ends. Germline CDR1 and CDR2: WNHNN and SYGVQD (reference sequence). The CDR3 length is 14 residues. CDR3: CASSGGARYGEQFF. The CDR3 coding sequence is TGCGCCAGCAGTGGGGGGGCTCGTTACGGTGAGCAGTTCTTC.

This clonotype was seen more than once but under ten times. The gene calls are TRBV3-1 and TRBJ2-1, with 9 bases fitting TRBD2. The junction had 19 bases not matched to a gene; V was cut back by 6 bases and J by 4 bases. Germline-derived CDR1 and CDR2 are LGHDT and YNNKEL (reference sequence). The CDR3 contains 19 residues. The CDR3 region is CASRNFSGSQIRGYNEQFF. DNA for the CDR3: TGTGCCAGCAGAAACTTTAGCGGGAGTCAAATTAGAGGTTACAATGAGCAGTTCTTC.

V gene TRBV4-1 combines with J gene TRBJ1-2; D might be TRBD1 (5 bases). CDR1 and CDR2 (germline): MGHRA, YSYEKL. Trimming took off 0 bases at V and 1 base at J, with 12 bases between the two ends. CDR3 size: 16 residues. CDR3 in amino acids: CASSQDRGSRNYGYTF. The CDR3, as DNA: TGCGCCAGCAGCCAAGATCGGGGCAGCCGTAACTATGGCTACACCTTC.

The chain combines TRBV5-8 with TRBJ2-2; D remains unclear. V gave up 6 bases and J gave up 0 bases, with 9 bases separating them. The CDR3 runs 14 residues. CDR1 is SGHTS and CDR2 is YDEGEE in the germline V gene. The CDR3 loop is CASTLWANTGELFF. The CDR3 DNA follows: TGTGCCAGCACCCTCTGGGCGAACACCGGGGAGCTGTTTTTT.

This clonotype appeared a few times. The gene calls are TRBV18 and TRBJ2-2, with D possibly TRBD1 on 6 matching bases. Trimming took off 5 bases at V and 6 bases at J, with 10 bases between the two ends. The CDR3 length is 13 residues. The germline CDR1 and CDR2 sequences are KGHSH and LQKENI. The CDR3 here is CASSYAGAGELFF. The CDR3 DNA sequence: TGTGCCAGCTCATACGCAGGGGCCGGGGAGCTGTTTTTT.